One TCR beta chain is described in this entry. Its antigen is unidentified. Libraries were prepared by immunoSEQ multiplex PCR; TCRdb keeps only in-frame clonotypes and omits some of them. This repertoire shows about 280,000 clones, around nine tenths found once; its top ten account for roughly 1%. The sample belongs to a study of cytomegalovirus exposure and HLA in healthy donors. General study results and limits: The listing of roughly 160 TCR beta chains classed them as cytomegalovirus-associated. Reportedly, diagnosis of cytomegalovirus status by the classifier showed high specificity and sensitivity. According to a later analysis, TCR clusters from the first cohort tended to co-occur in the 110 or so validation repertoires.

The sequenced sample consisted of PBMCs. The source is a woman aged 18-29 years in good health and CMV-seronegative.

CDR3 loop: CASSLGTSGTYNEQFF. The CDR3 DNA reads as TGTGCCAGCAGCCTAGGGACTAGCGGGACCTACAATGAGCAGTTCTTC. The chain couples TRBV7-8 to TRBJ2-1; 13 nucleotides align to TRBD2. The germline gives CDR1 SGHVS, CDR2 FQNEAQ. The CDR3 has 16 residues. The J segment lost 2 bases and the V segment lost 5 bases, leaving 3 bases of the junction unmatched.